This T cell receptor (beta chain) stems from a study of CD8+ T cells in alopecia areata. Overall study findings and caveats: Mouse data revealed clearer TCR sharing than patient data did, a gap possibly tied to HLA. Clonality was higher in lesional than normal scalp, especially in alopecia totalis/universalis.

The sequencing template was cDNA reverse transcribed from extracted RNA. TCRdb keeps only in-frame clones here, not all; method: immunoSEQ multiplex PCR. The repertoire has more than 90,000 clones, roughly three fifths of them found once; the top ten carry 12%. Treatment denoted: oral pan-JAK inhibitor, 5-10 mg twice daily. Sorting of PBMCs yielded the CD4+ and CD8+ T cells. Note on this clone: Its antigen is still unknown.

The receptor comes from a human donor with alopecia areata. Here the sequenced sample was CD8+ T cells sorted from blood, taken at week 24, from a patient treated with tofacitinib.

The CDR3 loop reads CASSLPRTVSGNTIYF. In DNA, the CDR3 is TGTGCCAGCAGCTTGCCCCGGACGGTCTCTGGAAACACCATATATTTT. The chain combines TRBV5-8 with TRBJ1-3; D unclear. CDR3 size: 16 residues. Germline CDR1 reads SGHTS; CDR2 reads YDEGEE. Trimming removed 1 base from V and 0 bases from J, with 11 bases in between.